This T cell receptor beta chain was sequenced during a study of shared clonotypes between healthy human individuals. The study's findings and limits: Memory subsets generally showed smaller estimated richness than naive subsets did.

TCRdb's copy holds only in-frame clones and misses some; the assay was immunoSEQ multiplex PCR. The sample includes approximately 2.4 million clones, roughly 95% of them seen just once. This CDR3 region has 16 residues. Germline V gene data show CDR1 as SGHRS and CDR2 as YFSETQ. Trimming pared 0 bases from V and 2 bases from J, leaving 12 bases between. On this clone: The antigen is unknown.

This clonotype originated in a man between 18 and 35 years old in good health. Sequenced input: naive CD4+ T cells sorted from blood. Subset specified: CD45RA+ positively selected. This chain connects TRBV5-1 to TRBJ1-5, with no clear D. CDR3 in DNA: TGCGCCAGCAGCTTGGGTGAGATAGGTGGCAATCAGCCCCAGCATTTT. Its translation is CASSLGEIGGNQPQHF.